This T cell receptor (beta chain) came from a study of blood T cell repertoires in COVID-19. Turning to the study itself: Acute and convalescent COVID-19 samples came from the United States, Italy and Spain. T cells, B-cell-depleted T cells, or PBMCs supplied cDNA or gDNA.

Sequencing was performed with immunoSEQ multiplex PCR; in TCRdb, only in-frame clones are kept and a portion is missing. The sample lists 120,000 or so clones; about 85% were seen once. Sequencing input: peripheral blood. The sequence was obtained from a human donor in a cohort sampled during active COVID-19.

DNA of the CDR3: TGTGCCAGCTCATCCTTTTCTGGGGGAGGGCCCTACGAGCAGTACTTC. Translated, it gives CASSSFSGGGPYEQYF. The chain combines TRBV18 with TRBJ2-7, with 7 bases identical to TRBD2. This CDR3 has 16 amino acids. Germline values: CDR1 KGHSH, CDR2 LQKENI. Trimming removed 5 bases from V and 2 bases from J; junction bases left unmatched: 12.